The present entry profiles one T cell receptor beta chain with its context. The data are from a study of shared T cell receptors in the human thymus. The CDR3 length is 11 residues. Per the germline V gene, CDR1 is MNHEY and CDR2 is SMNVEV (reference sequence). V dropped 8 bases and J dropped 6 bases, with 10 bases sitting between them. TCRdb's copy holds only in-frame clones and misses some; the assay was immunoSEQ multiplex PCR. The repertoire holds approximately 580,000 clones, with approximately 78% as singletons. These data also formed part of another study, on human thymus T cells. Per that paper: Serving as donors were healthy Finnish infants, each of whom was having open corrective surgery for congenital heart defects. Thymus was obtained from resections taken during corrective heart surgery. Blood and thymic repertoires both appeared biased in V and J gene usage. Unrelated individuals reportedly shared highly overlapping thymic TCR repertoires.

The TCR comes from a boy in the first two years of life with a congenital heart defect. The chain has TRBV27 and TRBJ1-1; no definite D call. Sequencing was carried out using thymocytes. This CDR3 reads CASGHISEAFF. DNA for the CDR3: TGTGCCAGCGGCCATATCTCTGAAGCTTTCTTT.